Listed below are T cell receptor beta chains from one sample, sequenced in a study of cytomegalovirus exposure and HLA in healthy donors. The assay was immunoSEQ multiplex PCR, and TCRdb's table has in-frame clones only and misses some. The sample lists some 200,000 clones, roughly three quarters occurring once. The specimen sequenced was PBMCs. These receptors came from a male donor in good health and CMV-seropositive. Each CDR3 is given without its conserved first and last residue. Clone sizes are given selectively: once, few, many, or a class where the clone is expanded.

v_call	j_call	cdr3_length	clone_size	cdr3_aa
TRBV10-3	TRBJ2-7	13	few	ATLEGLTTPYEQY
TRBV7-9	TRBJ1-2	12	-	ASSLGAGNYGYT
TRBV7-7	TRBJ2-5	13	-	ASSFSGGAQETQY
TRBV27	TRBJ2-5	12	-	ASSFPGRGETQY
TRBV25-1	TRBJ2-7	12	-	ASSASGGNYEQY
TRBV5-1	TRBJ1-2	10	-	ASRGANYGYT
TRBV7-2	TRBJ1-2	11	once	ASSSLTGYGYT
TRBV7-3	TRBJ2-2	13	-	ASSQDRGGTGELF
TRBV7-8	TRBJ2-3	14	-	ASSLVPSGSTDTQY
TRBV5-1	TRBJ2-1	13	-	ASSLAGQGNNEQF
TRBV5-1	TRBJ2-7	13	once	ASSLVGGSSYEQY
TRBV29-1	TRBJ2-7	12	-	SVVAQGSPYEQY
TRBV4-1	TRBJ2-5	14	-	ASSQGGAGARETQY
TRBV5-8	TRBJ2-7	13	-	ASRGGLHAPYEQY
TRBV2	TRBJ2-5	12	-	ASMRTGPQETQY
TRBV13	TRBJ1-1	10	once	ASSFLPIQAF
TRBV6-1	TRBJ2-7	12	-	ASTQTGQGYEQY
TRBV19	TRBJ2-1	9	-	ASRDRQGRF
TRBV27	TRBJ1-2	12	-	ASSFGGEQGGYT
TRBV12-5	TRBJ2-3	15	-	ASGFSVPGTDTDTQY
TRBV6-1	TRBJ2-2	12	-	ASMGQKNTGELF
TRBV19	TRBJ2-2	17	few	ASSIEVGSGRENTGELF
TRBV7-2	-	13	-	ASTLTQGSNYEQY
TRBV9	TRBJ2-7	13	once	ASSVGVGSEYEQY
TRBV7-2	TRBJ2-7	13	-	ASRGGQGFNYEQY
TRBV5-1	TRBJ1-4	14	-	ASSWETGFTNEKLF
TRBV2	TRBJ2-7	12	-	ASSGARGLGEQY
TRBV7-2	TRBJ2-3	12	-	ASSPAPRADTQY
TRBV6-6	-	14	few	ASSQSVGGPSYEQY
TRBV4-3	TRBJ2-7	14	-	ASSQDPGQATYEQY
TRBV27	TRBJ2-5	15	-	ADHGTGGLRMEETQY
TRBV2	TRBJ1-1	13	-	ASSEGRQMNTEAF
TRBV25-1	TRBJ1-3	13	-	ASRGLVGTGNTIY
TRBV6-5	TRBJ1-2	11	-	ASQLSHNYGYT
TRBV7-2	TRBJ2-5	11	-	ASSLALIETQY
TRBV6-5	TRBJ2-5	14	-	ASSYLSRGWQETQY
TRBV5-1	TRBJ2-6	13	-	ASSLQGVGANVLT
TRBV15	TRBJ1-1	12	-	ATSPIRGYTEAF
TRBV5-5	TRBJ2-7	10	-	ASSQGVYEQY
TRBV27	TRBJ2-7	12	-	ASSWTSGSYEQY
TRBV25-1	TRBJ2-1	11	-	ASSGRRGDEQF
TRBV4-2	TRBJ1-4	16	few	ASSQVRDRVQTNEKLF
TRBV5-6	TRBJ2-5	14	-	ASSRTWTGGKETQY
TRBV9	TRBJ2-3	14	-	ASSGFGGASTDTQY
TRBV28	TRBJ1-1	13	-	ASRSPGLTNTEAF
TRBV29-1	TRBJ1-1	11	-	SVEGPGSAEAF
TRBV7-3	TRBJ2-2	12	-	ASSWEIRTGELF
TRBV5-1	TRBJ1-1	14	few	ASSPGTGVISTEAF
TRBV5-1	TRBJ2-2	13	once	ASSLEGLEAGELF
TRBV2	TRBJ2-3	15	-	ASSVPDRGRGADTQY
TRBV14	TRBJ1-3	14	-	ASSQRAAFSGNTIY
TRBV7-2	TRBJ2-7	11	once	ASSPLANYEQY